This TCR beta chain was identified during a study of blood T cells in healthy people across ages. Study outcomes and limitations: Fewer expanded clones and more diversity marked long-lived versus aged donors.

Per germline, CDR1 SGHTA and CDR2 FQGNSA. The V end lost 7 bases, the J end lost 0 bases, and 13 bases lay between the germline ends. The CDR3 loop spans 15 amino acids. The use of a sample-barcoded 5' primer and a J-beta primer mix characterized a second PCR of roughly 6 to 11 cycles. Tagging of each cDNA molecule was performed by a template-switch adaptor with 12 random nucleotides. Per-sample output comprised a minimum of 2.5 million paired-end reads containing CDR3. Each CDR3 protein is one row after TCRdb ran MiXCR on the 5' RACE reads. The table lists roughly 1,500,000 distinct CDR3 sequences, almost 35% of them singletons. At least ten counts were recorded for this clonotype. What it binds is not known. Sample donors were healthy Caucasian individuals that came from Russia, aged roughly 6 to 95.

The V and J genes are TRBV7-2 and TRBJ2-1, with D possibly matching TRBD1 (5 bases). Material: blood. This clonotype was sampled from a woman aged 25-40 years in good health. This CDR3 is CASIQGRSSYNEQFF. CDR3 nucleotides: TGTGCCAGCATTCAGGGTAGGAGCTCCTACAATGAGCAGTTCTTC. Combining the CDR3 with reference TRBV7-2 and TRBJ2-1 gives the whole variable domain GAGVSQSPSNKVTEKGKDVELRCDPISGHTALYWYRQSLGQGLEFLIYFQGNSAPDKSGLPSDRFSAERTGGSVSTLTIQRTQQEDSAVYLCASIQGRSSYNEQFFGPGTRLTVL.